This TCR beta chain was profiled in a study of cytomegalovirus exposure and HLA in healthy donors. Nominally healthy donors provided the samples, though records likely missed some immune exposures. This clone was counted a single time. The PCR had 60 Vbeta and 13 Jbeta primers. Sequencing used immunoSEQ multiplex PCR; TCRdb keeps in-frame clones, though not all of them. The sample has 150,000 to 200,000 clones, about 80% seen once. J gave up 1 base and V 3 bases, and 7 bases lay outside the gene matches. The CDR3 contains 16 residues. Germline V gene data show CDR1 as KGHSH and CDR2 as LQKENI. The TCR sequence derives from a man under 40 in good health and CMV-seronegative. This rearrangement joins TRBV18 to TRBJ1-2; 8 nucleotides line up with TRBD1. Sequenced: PBMCs. The CDR3 DNA follows: TGTGCCAGCTCACCCGCAACAGGGGGAAGTAACTATGGCTACACCTTC. Amino acids: CASSPATGGSNYGYTF.